This T cell receptor (beta chain) was recorded in a study of shared clonotypes between healthy human individuals (dated by TCRdb to 2020 to 2021). Regarding the research as a whole: A few men and a couple of women, aged 18 to 49 years, made up the cohort. For each donor, CD4 naive and CD4 memory were each run on three plates, CD8 naive on two plates, and CD8 memory on one plate. To estimate repertoire size and how much clonotypes are shared between individuals, the study performed deep sequencing of blood TCR repertoires from a few healthy adults. To increase sequencing depth and limit assay-specific biases, different laboratories used diverse techniques to prepare libraries and sequence TCR repertoires. Between about 0.94 and 10 billion PBMCs per donor were obtained by leukapheresis.

Reading from cysteine to phenylalanine, the CDR3 counts 15 amino acids. Only the CDR3 region is kept as DNA, spanning 45 bases read in frame from base 1. V is clipped by 2 bases and J by 2 bases, and the sequence between their germline boundaries is 11 bases long. According to the germline V gene, CDR1 reads SGHTS and CDR2 reads YDEGEE. TCR CDR3 regions were amplified from genomic DNA by multiplex PCR using the deep immunoSEQ assay. Extracted genomic DNA from each cell subset was distributed evenly across all wells of several immunoSEQ 96-well plates, and each plate was treated as a replicate. Each replicate PCR for sorted subsets received 200 ng genomic DNA, equal to roughly 29,000 T cell genomes. The purified libraries were quantified using a Qubit 3.0 fluorometer, sized with a Bioanalyzer 2100, and then quantified again using the KAPA Library Quantification kit. Every immunoSEQ 96-well plate was sequenced on a separate single-read 150-cycle Illumina NextSeq 550 flow cell. The original methods were these. Because the immunoSEQ output held only junctional sequences and lacked quality scores, the filtering could not match the filtering applied to full-length reads. To assign V/J genes and CDR3, sequences were annotated using PyIR, a Python wrapper for IgBLAST v1.9, with IMGT germline references. Reads with weak V/J assignments (E-value above 1e-6), missing CDR3, stop codons, out-of-frame junctions, or ambiguous translated residues were removed. V3J clonotypes were defined as sequences sharing an identical inferred V gene, J gene, and CDR3 amino acid sequence. To compute the percentage overlap between repertoires, the number of shared unique clonotypes was divided by the size of the smaller repertoire. Repertoire richness was assessed with RTK rarefaction, the Chao1 estimator, and Recon v2.1 estimates of unobserved clonotypes. OLGA was used to compute generation probabilities for all TCRbeta clonotypes that the gDNA method yielded from a handful of donors. This immuneACCESS table, as held by TCRdb, lists in-frame sequences with V and J called but not all clones. Of the missing ones, under half trace to an unresolved V gene in checked studies; the others have no known cause. V, J and clone size reflect that table, while D and trimming were determined from the DNA. The sample table contains a few million clones; only one count was recorded for about 92% of them. The ten largest clones take up about 0.13% of the sample.

Concerning this clone itself: Its specific antigen is unknown. No clone much larger than this one lies a single base away; base qualities are absent.

General conclusions and limits of the study: Because the study included a small number of donors, the genetic and exposure-history diversity represented was limited. Compared with non-shared clonotypes, the clonotypes found in all four sorted-subset donors had higher generation probabilities. Estimated clonotype richness was generally larger for naive than for memory subsets. Only blood was sampled, and tissue TCR repertoires likely differ from those in blood. Sharing across several donors was observed for around 4.8% of naive CD4, less than 4% of naive CD8, 2% to 2.5% of memory CD4, and over 0.3% of memory CD8 clonotypes. Rarefaction of sorted-subset datasets indicated incomplete sequencing despite the large sequencing depth. Pairwise subsampling led to the expectation that sequencing depth would affect the degree of clonotype sharing among donors.

Donors were healthy HIV-negative adults with no recently reported acute infections or vaccinations. Every donor was a Caucasian adult residing in Nashville, Tennessee, USA. CD4+ T cells were enriched through magnetic negative selection, after which naive cells were positively selected on CD45RA and the remaining negative fraction served as the memory subset. Blood was obtained by leukapheresis, after which PBMCs were separated by Ficoll-Histopaque density gradient centrifugation and cryopreserved in liquid nitrogen vapor phase. Purity and quantity of every magnetically sorted T cell population were checked by analytical flow cytometry. Genomic DNA was isolated from each sorted fraction and quantified by UV absorbance on a Nanodrop 2000c.

Recombination linked TRBV5-8 to TRBJ1-3; the D gene lacks a confident call. Sequencing was done on a sample of naive CD4+ T cells sorted from blood. The cell subset or site label, read with the paper, signifies: CD45RA+ positively selected. This receptor was obtained from a man between 18 and 29 years old in good health. This receptor has the CDR3 CASSLRPYTGNTIYF. The sequence in DNA is TGTGCCAGCAGCTTAAGGCCATACACTGGAAACACCATATATTTT.